This T cell receptor beta chain emerged from a study of shared clonotypes between healthy human individuals. Unsorted PBMC DNA was sequenced on ten immunoSEQ deep assay plates. Some clones are missing from TCRdb's copy, which holds only in-frame ones; the method was immunoSEQ multiplex PCR. The sample carries approximately 460,000 clones, roughly 80% recorded once. V was shortened by 0 bases and J by 0 bases, with 15 bases between the two germline ends. CDR1 and CDR2 (germline): SGDLS, YYNGEE. The CDR3 sequence is 17 residues long. This clone was recorded a few times. Recent vaccinations or acute infections were absent in the healthy HIV-negative adult donors.

V usage is TRBV9 and J usage is TRBJ1-2; no reliable D call. The TCR comes from a woman between 40 and 55 years old in good health. Some clones in this sample may be carry-over from other donors' samples. The sequenced sample consisted of PBMCs. The CDR3, as DNA: TGTGCCAGCAGCGTAGATTATACGTACAGCTCTAACTATGGCTACACCTTC. Translation gives CASSVDYTYSSNYGYTF.